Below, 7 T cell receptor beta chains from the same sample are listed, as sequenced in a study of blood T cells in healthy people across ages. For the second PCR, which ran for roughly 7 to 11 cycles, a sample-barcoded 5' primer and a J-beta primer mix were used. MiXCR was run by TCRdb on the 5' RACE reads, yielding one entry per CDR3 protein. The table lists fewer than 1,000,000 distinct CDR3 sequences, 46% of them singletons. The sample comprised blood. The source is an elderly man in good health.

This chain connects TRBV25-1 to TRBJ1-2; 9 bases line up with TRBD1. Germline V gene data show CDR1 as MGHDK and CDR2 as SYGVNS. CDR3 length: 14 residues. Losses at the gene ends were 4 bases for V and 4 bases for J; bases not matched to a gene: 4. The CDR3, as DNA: TGTGCCAGCAGTGGGGGGACAGGGATCTATGGCTACACCTTC. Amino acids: CASSGGTGIYGYTF.

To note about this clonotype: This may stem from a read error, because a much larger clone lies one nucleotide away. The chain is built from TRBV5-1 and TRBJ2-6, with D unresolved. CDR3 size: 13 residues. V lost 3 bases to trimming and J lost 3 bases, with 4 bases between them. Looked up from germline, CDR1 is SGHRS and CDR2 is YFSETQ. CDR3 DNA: TGCGCCAGCAGCTGGGATGGGGCCAACGTCCTGACTTTC. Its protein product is CASSWDGANVLTF. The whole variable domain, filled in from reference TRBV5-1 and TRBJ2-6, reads KAGVTQTPRYLIKTRGQQVTLSCSPISGHRSVSWYQQTPGQGLQFLFEYFSETQRNKGNFPGRFSGRQFSNSRSEMNVSTLELGDSALYLCASSWDGANVLTFGAGSRLTVL.

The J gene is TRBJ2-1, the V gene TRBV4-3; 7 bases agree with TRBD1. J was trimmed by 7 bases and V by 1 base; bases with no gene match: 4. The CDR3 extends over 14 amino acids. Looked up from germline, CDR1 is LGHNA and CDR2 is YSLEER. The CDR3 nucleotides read TGCGCCAGCAGCCAAGTAACAGGGGTTAATGAGCAGTTCTTC. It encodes CASSQVTGVNEQFF.

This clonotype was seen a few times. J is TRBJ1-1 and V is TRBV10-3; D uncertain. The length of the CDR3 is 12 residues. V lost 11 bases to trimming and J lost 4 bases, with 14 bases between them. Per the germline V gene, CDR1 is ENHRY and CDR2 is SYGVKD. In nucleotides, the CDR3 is TGTGCCTGTCGATCATCGGGCACTGAAGCTTTCTTT. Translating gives CACRSSGTEAFF.

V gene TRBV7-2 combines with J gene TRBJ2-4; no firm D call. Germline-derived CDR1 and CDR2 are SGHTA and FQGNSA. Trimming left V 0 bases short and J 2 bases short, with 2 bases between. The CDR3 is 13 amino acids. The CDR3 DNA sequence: TGTGCCAGCAGCTTAGCCCCCAAAAACATTCAGTACTTC. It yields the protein CASSLAPKNIQYF. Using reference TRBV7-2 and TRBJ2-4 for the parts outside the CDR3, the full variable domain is GAGVSQSPSNKVTEKGKDVELRCDPISGHTALYWYRQSLGQGLEFLIYFQGNSAPDKSGLPSDRFSAERTGGSVSTLTIQRTQQEDSAVYLCASSLAPKNIQYFGAGTRLSVL.

The CDR3 nucleotides read TGTGCCAGCAGCCATCTCGGCGGTCTAGACTATGGCTACACCTTC. It encodes CASSHLGGLDYGYTF. The V and J genes are TRBV6-2 or TRBV6-3 and TRBJ1-2; D is unresolved. Trimming removed 6 bases at V and 3 bases at J, with 17 bases between. The germline gives CDR1 MNHEY, CDR2 SVGEGT. The CDR3 loop spans 15 amino acids.

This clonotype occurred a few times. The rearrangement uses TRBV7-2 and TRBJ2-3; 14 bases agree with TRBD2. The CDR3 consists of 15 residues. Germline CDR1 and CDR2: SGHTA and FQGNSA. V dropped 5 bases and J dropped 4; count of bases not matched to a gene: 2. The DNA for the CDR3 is TGTGCCAGCAGCCTGACTAGCGGGAGGGCAGATACGCAGTATTTT. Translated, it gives CASSLTSGRADTQYF.